A single sample is the source of the 21 T cell receptor beta chains below, sequenced in a study of shared clonotypes between healthy human individuals. Generated by immunoSEQ multiplex PCR, the TCRdb table keeps only in-frame clones and is missing some. The sample records 400,000 or so clones, just over 95% being singletons. Sequencing was done on a sample of memory CD8+ T cells sorted from blood. Documented subset: CD45RO+ cells pooled with CCR7-negative TemRA cells. These receptors came from a man aged 30 to 39 in good health.

The gene calls are TRBV30 and TRBJ2-5; D gene uncertain. V gave up 2 bases and J gave up 6 bases, with 7 bases separating them. This CDR3 is built from 11 residues. In germline, CDR1 is GTSNPN, CDR2 SVGIG (reference sequence). CDR3 DNA: TGTGCCTGGAGTAAGTTTCAGACCCAGTACTTC. Its translation is CAWSKFQTQYF.

This chain connects TRBV5-1 to TRBJ1-4, with D perhaps TRBD1 (6 bases). This CDR3 comprises 16 residues. Between the trimmed V and J ends, which lost 5 bases and 0 bases, there was a span of 14 bases. The germline gives CDR1 SGHRS, CDR2 YFSETQ. The CDR3 DNA sequence: TGCGCCAGCAGGCCCGGGACAATCTCAACTAATGAAAAACTGTTTTTT. Translation gives CASRPGTISTNEKLFF.

The gene calls are TRBV7-2 and TRBJ1-3; weak D call: TRBD1 (6 bases). The V gene's germline CDR1 is SGHTA and CDR2 FQGNSA. This CDR3 contains 15 residues. V was cut by 0 bases and J by 4 bases, with 10 bases left in between. For the CDR3, the DNA is TGTGCCAGCAGCTTAGCGCGGGGGGCGGGAAACACCATATATTTT. Translation: CASSLARGAGNTIYF.

V gene TRBV2 combines with J gene TRBJ2-7; a weak D match, TRBD1 (5 bases). Trimming removed 6 bases from V and 0 bases from J, with 12 bases in between. The CDR3 loop spans 14 amino acids. Germline V gene sequence: CDR1 SNHLY, CDR2 FYNNEI. The CDR3 DNA reads TGTGCCAGCAGGGTTCAGACAGTCTCCTACGAGCAGTACTTC. It specifies CASRVQTVSYEQYF.

V is TRBV30 and J is TRBJ2-1, with D possibly TRBD1 on 5 matching bases. Germline V gene sequence: CDR1 GTSNPN, CDR2 SVGIG (reference sequence). The CDR3 covers 13 residues. V shed 5 bases and J shed 5 bases, with 13 bases lying between them. As DNA, the CDR3 is TGTGCCTGGTACCAAGGGGCGAACAATGAGCAGTTCTTC. It encodes CAWYQGANNEQFF.

V usage is TRBV6-1 and J usage is TRBJ2-5, with 11 bases matching TRBD1. Per germline, CDR1 MNHNS and CDR2 SASEGT. Trimming took 3 bases from V and 4 from J; bases not matched to a gene: 7. The CDR3 contains 16 residues. CDR3 sequence reads: CASSDFRTGGTETQYF. The DNA for the CDR3 is TGTGCCAGCAGTGATTTCCGGACAGGGGGCACAGAGACCCAGTACTTC.

With regard to this clone: This sample includes further DNA sequences coding for the same CDR3. The chain carries TRBV2 and TRBJ1-2; 11 nucleotides agree with TRBD1. With 4 bases clipped from V and 8 bases from J, the junction kept 0 bases outside the gene matches. CDR3 length: 12 amino acids. Germline-derived CDR1 and CDR2 are SNHLY and FYNNEI. The CDR3 spells CASSGTGGGYTF. As DNA, the CDR3 is TGTGCCAGCAGTGGGACAGGGGGCGGCTACACCTTC.

The V call is TRBV6-1, the J call TRBJ2-7; TRBD2 matches 13 bases. The CDR3 spans 14 residues. Germline values: CDR1 MNHNS, CDR2 SASEGT. V lost 7 bases to trimming and J lost 6 bases; unmatched junction nucleotides: 6. The CDR3 region is CASIGLAGVPEQYF. The CDR3 DNA sequence: TGTGCCAGCATTGGACTAGCGGGAGTACCCGAGCAGTACTTC.

The chain carries TRBV28 and TRBJ1-2; TRBD1 is a possible D gene (5 bases). Trimming took off 5 bases at V and 1 base at J, with 11 bases between the two ends. This CDR3 has 14 amino acids. CDR1 and CDR2 (germline): MDHEN, SYDVKM. CDR3 nucleotides: TGTGCCAGCAGTCTCTTCGACAGTAACTATGGCTACACCTTC. Its protein product is CASSLFDSNYGYTF.

The V and J genes are TRBV11-2 and TRBJ2-7, with D perhaps being TRBD1 or TRBD2 (6 bases each). The CDR3 length is 15 residues. CDR1 and CDR2 from the germline V gene are SGHAT and FQNNGV. The ends were cut back, 5 bases at V and 3 bases at J, with 17 bases in the middle. The CDR3 is CASSGSGAGGYEQYF. CDR3 in DNA: TGTGCCAGCAGCGGATCGGGGGCCGGGGGCTACGAGCAGTACTTC. Combining the CDR3 with reference TRBV11-2 and TRBJ2-7 gives the whole variable domain EAGVAQSPRYKIIEKRQSVAFWCNPISGHATLYWYQQILGQGPKLLIQFQNNGVVDDSQLPKDRFSAERLKGVDSTLKIQPAKLEDSAVYLCASSGSGAGGYEQYFGPGTRLTVT.

The chain has TRBV30 and TRBJ2-7, with no clear D. The V gene lost 4 bases and the J gene lost 8 bases, with 18 bases spanning the gap. This CDR3 is built from 13 residues. Germline-derived CDR1 and CDR2 are GTSNPN and SVGIG (reference sequence). Written as DNA, the CDR3 is TGTGCCTGGAATGTCCCTGCGTTAGGCAAGCAGTACTTC. Encoded protein: CAWNVPALGKQYF.

This sequence joins TRBV7-9 and TRBJ2-5; D not certain. CDR3 length equals 15 residues. In germline, CDR1 is SEHNR, CDR2 FQNEAQ (reference sequence). The ends were cut back, 1 base at V and 0 bases at J, with 9 bases in the middle. The CDR3 region is CASSLESVYQETQYF. The DNA of the CDR3 is TGTGCCAGCAGCTTAGAAAGTGTCTACCAAGAGACCCAGTACTTC.

As for this clone: Distinct nucleotide sequences in the sample also encode this CDR3. The chain employs TRBV5-4 and TRBJ2-3; TRBD2 aligns across 12 bases. CDR1 SGHNT and CDR2 YYREEE come from the germline V gene (reference sequence). Trimming cost V 4 bases and J 3 bases; bases outside gene matches: 3. The CDR3 has 15 amino acids. Written as DNA, the CDR3 is TGTGCCAGCAGCCCCGGGACTAGCGGGACAGATACGCAGTATTTT. It codes for CASSPGTSGTDTQYF.

The CDR3 DNA is TGTGCCAGCAGCTTCAGCGGGACATGGACAGATACGCAGTATTTT. Translation gives CASSFSGTWTDTQYF. The chain is built from TRBV13 and TRBJ2-3; D is perhaps TRBD2 (7 bases). Germline assignment: CDR1 PRHDT and CDR2 FYEKMQ (reference sequence). The CDR3 has 15 residues. V lost 3 bases to trimming and J lost 3 bases, with 13 bases between them. Together with reference TRBV13 and TRBJ2-3, the CDR3 gives the full variable domain: AAGVIQSPRHLIKEKRETATLKCYPIPRHDTVYWYQQGPGQDPQFLISFYEKMQSDKGSIPDRFSAQQFSDYHSELNMSSLELGDSALYFCASSFSGTWTDTQYFGPGTRLTVL.

The V call is TRBV19, the J call TRBJ2-7; 7 nucleotides align to TRBD1. The CDR3 has 15 amino acids. The germline gives CDR1 LNHDA, CDR2 SQIVND (reference sequence). V shed 5 bases and J 0 bases; nucleotides not matched to a gene: 7. Written as DNA, the CDR3 is TGTGCCAGTAGTCCCGGACAGGCAATCTCCTACGAGCAGTACTTC. Translated, it gives CASSPGQAISYEQYF.

This clone was seen a handful of times. CDR3 amino acids: CASSVIGANSNQPQHF. CDR3 coding DNA: TGTGCCAGCAGTGTTATCGGGGCTAATAGCAATCAGCCCCAGCATTTT. The chain joins TRBV6-1 to TRBJ1-5, with D possibly matching TRBD1 (5 bases). The germline CDR1 and CDR2 sequences are MNHNS and SASEGT. The CDR3 sequence is 16 residues long. V was shortened by 4 bases and J by 0 bases, with 13 bases between the two germline ends.

The J gene is TRBJ1-5, the V gene TRBV7-8, with 9 bases that match TRBD1. The trim removed 1 base at V and 4 bases at J, leaving 5 bases unmatched. CDR1 is SGHVS and CDR2 is FQNEAQ in the germline V gene. This CDR3 spans 16 amino acids. The CDR3 loop reads CASSLETGGRNQPQHF. The CDR3 bases are TGTGCCAGCAGCTTAGAGACAGGGGGTCGGAATCAGCCCCAGCATTTT.

This chain joins TRBV25-1 and TRBJ2-2, with D tentatively TRBD1 (7 bases). This CDR3 has 16 residues. The germline V and J ends were trimmed by 3 bases and 7 bases, with 18 bases remaining between them. Germline V gene sequence: CDR1 MGHDK, CDR2 SYGVNS. Here the CDR3 DNA reads TGTGCCAGCAGTGACACGACAGGGCAGGAGGGCGGGGAGCTGTTTTTT. It yields the protein CASSDTTGQEGGELFF.

The CDR3 loop reads CASSRGQNYEQYF. The DNA of the CDR3 is TGTGCCAGCAGTCGGGGACAGAACTACGAGCAGTACTTC. This chain uses TRBV2 with TRBJ2-7; TRBD1 matches at 7 bases. V shed 5 bases and J 3 bases; nucleotides not matched to a gene: 4. Per the germline V gene, CDR1 is SNHLY and CDR2 is FYNNEI. The CDR3 has 13 residues.

The chain links TRBV19 to TRBJ2-7; a weak D match, TRBD1 (5 bases). Germline lookup yields CDR1 LNHDA and CDR2 SQIVND (reference sequence). This CDR3 is built from 13 residues. V was cut by 3 bases and J by 4 bases, with 10 bases left in between. CDR3 in amino acids: CASSMSQGYEQYF. The CDR3 bases are TGTGCCAGTAGTATGTCTCAGGGTTACGAGCAGTACTTC.

The chain has TRBV5-1 and TRBJ2-2; 9 bases agree with TRBD2. Germline loops: CDR1 SGHRS, CDR2 YFSETQ. Trimming removed 0 bases from V and 4 bases from J; junction bases left unmatched: 7. The CDR3 spans 17 residues. The CDR3 DNA sequence: TGCGCCAGCAGCTTGGCCCTACTAGCGGGCCTCACCGGGGAGCTGTTTTTT. Its translation is CASSLALLAGLTGELFF.